This record looks at one TCR beta chain sequence and its context. The ends lost 3 bases at V and 6 bases at J; junction bases unmatched: 7. This CDR3 comprises 15 residues. The germline CDR1 and CDR2 sequences are SGHKS and YYEKEE (reference sequence). This entry is derived from a study of T-cell memory formation after mild COVID-19. Study-level information: Largely donor-specific sequence clusters came from a couple of donors.

TCRdb ran MiXCR on the 5' RACE reads and lists one entry per CDR3 protein. This sample yields approximately 570,000 distinct CDR3 sequences, of which roughly 18% are seen a single time; about 12% belongs to the top ten. This receptor was obtained from an adult woman who had mild COVID-19 (a few samples of this study predate the infection). Cell type and time point are not known. V gene TRBV5-5 combines with J gene TRBJ2-2, with 8 nucleotides matching TRBD1. The sequenced material came from PBMCs or a T cell subset sorted from them (not recorded which). CDR3 DNA: TGTGCCAGCAGCTCCGACAGGGGAGGCCCCGGGGAGCTGTTTTTT. It yields the protein CASSSDRGGPGELFF. The variable domain in full, with the rest retrieved from reference TRBV5-5 and TRBJ2-2, is DAGVTQSPTHLIKTRGQQVTLRCSPISGHKSVSWYQQVLGQGPQFIFQYYEKEERGRGNFPDRFSARQFPNYSSELNVNALLLGDSALYLCASSSDRGGPGELFFGEGSRLTVL.